The next 23 T cell receptor beta chains were all read from a single sample in a study of blood T cell repertoires in COVID-19. The assay was immunoSEQ multiplex PCR, and TCRdb's table has in-frame clones only and misses some. Of about 240,000 clones listed, around 85% are singletons. Sample: peripheral blood. These receptors all stem from a woman of 80 years or more with acute or convalescent COVID-19.

The gene calls are TRBV5-4 and TRBJ2-4; 7 nucleotides line up with TRBD1. This CDR3 spans 15 amino acids. J was trimmed by 4 bases and V by 3 bases; bases with no gene match: 7. Looked up from germline, CDR1 is SGHNT and CDR2 is YYREEE (reference sequence). CDR3 bases: TGTGCCAGCAGCTCCCAAGGGGGCCTTAAAAACATTCAGTACTTC. Protein sequence: CASSSQGGLKNIQYF.

This clone occurred a few times. The chain joins TRBV11-2 to TRBJ1-3, with 9 bases lining up with TRBD1. The ends lost 1 base at V and 5 bases at J; junction bases unmatched: 6. Germline CDR1 and CDR2: SGHAT and FQNNGV. The CDR3 contains 16 residues. CDR3 in amino acids: CASSLAGQGARNTIYF. The CDR3 region has the DNA TGTGCCAGCAGCTTAGCGGGACAGGGCGCCCGAAACACCATATATTTT.

The gene calls are TRBV19 and TRBJ1-6; D not certain. The length of the CDR3 is 14 residues. From germline, CDR1 is LNHDA and CDR2 SQIVND (reference sequence). Trimming left V 6 bases short and J 5 bases short, with 11 bases between. Here the CDR3 reads CASRNRDDNSPLHF. CDR3 DNA sequence: TGTGCCAGTAGGAACAGAGACGATAATTCACCCCTCCACTTT.

The sample holds one count of this clone. V gene TRBV19 combines with J gene TRBJ1-5; D not certain. The V end lost 8 bases, the J end lost 4 bases, and 12 bases lay between the germline ends. CDR1 is LNHDA and CDR2 is SQIVND in the germline V gene (reference sequence). This CDR3 has 13 amino acids. The DNA of the CDR3 is TGTGCCAGTGGGTTGGGCGGGAATCAGCCCCAGCATTTT. Its protein is CASGLGGNQPQHF.

The chain carries TRBV6-6 and TRBJ1-4; 7 nucleotides agree with TRBD1. Germline V gene data show CDR1 as MNHNY and CDR2 as SVGAGI (reference sequence). This CDR3 contains 13 residues. The junction had 4 bases not matched to a gene; V was cut back by 4 bases and J by 8 bases. CDR3: CASSSPRGEKLFF. In DNA form, the CDR3 reads TGTGCCAGCAGTTCCCCCAGGGGGGAAAAACTGTTTTTT.

Written as DNA, the CDR3 is TGTGCCTGGAGTCCAGGGCGCTCTGGAAACACCATATATTTT. This translates into CAWSPGRSGNTIYF. V and J are TRBV30 and TRBJ1-3, with a possible D match to TRBD1 (5 bases). The CDR3 length is 14 residues. Germline V gene lookup returns CDR1 GTSNPN and CDR2 SVGIG (reference sequence). V was trimmed by 2 bases and J by 0 bases, leaving 8 bases between them.

The V gene is TRBV11-2, the J gene TRBJ2-1, with D possibly being TRBD1 (7 bases). V dropped 3 bases and J dropped 2 bases, with 14 bases sitting between them. Germline assignment: CDR1 SGHAT and CDR2 FQNNGV. CDR3 length equals 16 residues. CDR3: CASSLQGGPPYNEQFF. CDR3 in DNA: TGTGCCAGCAGCTTGCAGGGGGGCCCGCCCTACAATGAGCAGTTCTTC.

The chain carries TRBV3-1 (or the pseudogene TRBV3-2) and TRBJ2-7; 8 bases are a match to TRBD2. V lost 0 bases, J lost 2 bases, and 12 bases stayed unmatched. This CDR3 is 18 amino acids long. Germline V CDR1 and CDR2: LGHDT, YNNKEL (reference sequence). The CDR3 spells CASSQDHPFGGGTYEQYF. For the CDR3, the DNA is TGTGCCAGCAGCCAAGATCACCCCTTTGGCGGGGGGACCTACGAGCAGTACTTC.

This chain connects TRBV3-1 (or the pseudogene TRBV3-2) to TRBJ1-4; D unresolved. V gave up 4 bases and J gave up 7 bases, with 4 bases separating them. CDR1 and CDR2 (germline): LGHDT, YNNKEL (reference sequence). The CDR3 loop spans 11 amino acids. CDR3 nucleotide sequence: TGTGCCAGCAGCCGGAGTGAAAAACTGTTTTTT. Its translation is CASSRSEKLFF.

The chain has TRBV6-5 and TRBJ1-4; D is uncertain. The CDR3 runs to 15 residues. Trimming took 5 bases from V and 5 from J, leaving 15 bases between them. Germline-derived CDR1 and CDR2 are MNHEY and SVGAGI. CDR3: CASSLAGLGNEKLFF. As DNA, the CDR3 is TGTGCCAGCAGTCTAGCGGGATTAGGGAATGAAAAACTGTTTTTT.

The rearrangement joins TRBV28 to TRBJ1-4; 7 bases are shared with TRBD1. The CDR3 spans 16 residues. Germline V gene sequence: CDR1 MDHEN, CDR2 SYDVKM. Trimming removed 2 bases from V and 0 bases from J; junction bases left unmatched: 3. The CDR3 is CASSLMGTATNEKLFF. Written as DNA, the CDR3 is TGTGCCAGCAGTTTAATGGGGACAGCAACTAATGAAAAACTGTTTTTT.

The chain couples TRBV4-1 to TRBJ2-1, with 15 bases that match TRBD2. V dropped 7 bases and J dropped 7; count of bases not matched to a gene: 8. The CDR3 runs to 16 residues. Per the germline V gene, CDR1 is MGHRA and CDR2 is YSYEKL. CDR3 protein: CASNPGTSGGWNEQFF. The CDR3 bases are TGCGCCAGCAATCCCGGGACTAGCGGGGGGTGGAATGAGCAGTTCTTC.

The CDR3 bases are TGTGCCAGCAGTGAATATGTCGAGAATCAGCCCCAGCATTTT. Translating it yields CASSEYVENQPQHF. The chain joins TRBV25-1 to TRBJ1-5; no firm D call. Between the trimmed V and J ends, which lost 0 bases and 4 bases, there was a span of 7 bases. The CDR3 consists of 14 residues. Per germline, CDR1 MGHDK and CDR2 SYGVNS.

CDR3 region: CASNRPAGGDNEQFF. CDR3 DNA: TGTGCCAGCAATCGGCCAGCGGGGGGAGACAATGAGCAGTTCTTC. V and J are TRBV5-4 and TRBJ2-1, with 9 nucleotides matching TRBD2. CDR1 SGHNT and CDR2 YYREEE come from the germline V gene (reference sequence). The CDR3 has 15 amino acids. The ends lost 6 bases at V and 5 bases at J; junction bases unmatched: 9.

The genes are TRBV2 and TRBJ1-6; no reliable D call. Germline assignment: CDR1 SNHLY and CDR2 FYNNEI. This CDR3 region has 16 residues. V lost 1 base and J lost 0, with 7 bases in between. The CDR3 loop reads CASSEGASSYNSPLHF. As DNA, the CDR3 is TGTGCCAGCAGTGAAGGGGCAAGCTCCTATAATTCACCCCTCCACTTT. Using reference TRBV2 and TRBJ1-6 for the parts outside the CDR3, the full variable domain is EPEVTQTPSHQVTQMGQEVILRCVPISNHLYFYWYRQILGQKVEFLVSFYNNEISEKSEIFDDQFSVERPDGSNFTLKIRSTKLEDSAMYFCASSEGASSYNSPLHFGNGTRLTVT.

The chain carries TRBV28 and TRBJ1-5; no reliable D call. Germline values: CDR1 MDHEN, CDR2 SYDVKM. Trimming shortened V by 2 bases and J by 0 bases, and 8 bases separated the two germline ends. This CDR3 has 15 residues. DNA of the CDR3: TGTGCCAGCAGTTTAACCGGTAATAGCAATCAGCCCCAGCATTTT. It encodes CASSLTGNSNQPQHF.

V is TRBV3-1 (or the pseudogene TRBV3-2) and J is TRBJ2-5; 8 bases match TRBD1. Germline lookup yields CDR1 LGHDT and CDR2 YNNKEL (reference sequence). V was pared by 1 base and J by 10 bases, with 14 bases of the junction left unmatched. This CDR3 spans 16 amino acids. The CDR3 region is CASSQGAQGAALDQYF. CDR3 sequence (DNA): TGTGCCAGCAGCCAAGGTGCCCAGGGGGCAGCACTTGACCAGTACTTC.

The chain recombines TRBV2 with TRBJ1-5, with a weak D call TRBD1 (6 bases). V was pared by 6 bases and J by 1 base, with 13 bases between. CDR1 is SNHLY and CDR2 is FYNNEI in the germline V gene. This CDR3 spans 15 amino acids. The CDR3 sequence is CASSQQGRSNQPQHF. CDR3 nucleotides: TGTGCCAGCAGCCAACAGGGCAGGAGCAATCAGCCCCAGCATTTT. The full variable domain, in which reference TRBV2 and TRBJ1-5 provide the parts outside the CDR3, is EPEVTQTPSHQVTQMGQEVILRCVPISNHLYFYWYRQILGQKVEFLVSFYNNEISEKSEIFDDQFSVERPDGSNFTLKIRSTKLEDSAMYFCASSQQGRSNQPQHFGDGTRLSIL.

The chain has TRBV5-1 and TRBJ2-5; TRBD1 aligns across 7 bases. The CDR3 contains 14 residues. V lost 1 base and J lost 5; bases outside the gene matches: 5. Per the germline V gene, CDR1 is SGHRS and CDR2 is YFSETQ. The CDR3 protein is CASSLIGGEETQYF. The CDR3 DNA reads TGCGCCAGCAGCTTGATAGGGGGCGAGGAGACCCAGTACTTC. Full variable domain (outside the CDR3, taken from reference TRBV5-1 and TRBJ2-5): KAGVTQTPRYLIKTRGQQVTLSCSPISGHRSVSWYQQTPGQGLQFLFEYFSETQRNKGNFPGRFSGRQFSNSRSEMNVSTLELGDSALYLCASSLIGGEETQYFGPGTRLLVL.

The chain recombines TRBV30 with TRBJ1-1; 7 bases line up with TRBD1. This CDR3 is 15 amino acids long. V trimming: 4 bases; J trimming: 1 base; junction bases outside the gene matches: 9. CDR1 is GTSNPN and CDR2 is SVGIG in the germline V gene (reference sequence). CDR3 nucleotides: TGTGCCTGGAAGTGGGACAGTTACACGAACACTGAAGCTTTCTTT. This sequence encodes CAWKWDSYTNTEAFF.

The chain links TRBV9 to TRBJ2-3, with a possible D match to TRBD2 (7 bases). The V and J ends lost 3 bases and 3 bases respectively, with 14 bases between them. This CDR3 comprises 15 residues. From germline, CDR1 is SGDLS and CDR2 YYNGEE. The CDR3 nucleotides read TGTGCCAGCAGCGAGGGGGGGAGGCCGACAGATACGCAGTATTTT. Translation: CASSEGGRPTDTQYF. The variable domain in full, completed from reference TRBV9 and TRBJ2-3, reads DSGVTQTPKHLITATGQRVTLRCSPRSGDLSVYWYQQSLDQGLQFLIQYYNGEERAKGNILERFSAQQFPDLHSELNLSSLELGDSALYFCASSEGGRPTDTQYFGPGTRLTVL.

Turning to this clone: In the same sample, other DNA sequences code for this CDR3. The rearrangement links TRBV18 to TRBJ2-5; 9 positions match TRBD1. The CDR3 length is 15 residues. CDR1 and CDR2 (germline): KGHSH, LQKENI. The trim removed 1 base at V and 2 bases at J, leaving 2 bases unmatched. The chain's CDR3 is CASSPLTGGQETQYF. The CDR3 region has the DNA TGTGCCAGCTCACCACTGACAGGGGGTCAAGAGACCCAGTACTTC.

This chain uses TRBV9 with TRBJ1-2; TRBD1 agrees at 7 bases. There are 17 residues in the CDR3. Losses at the gene ends were 4 bases for V and 3 bases for J; bases not matched to a gene: 15. Germline loops: CDR1 SGDLS, CDR2 YYNGEE. The CDR3 is CASSTSDRVGRDYGYTF. Here the CDR3 DNA reads TGTGCCAGCAGCACATCTGACAGGGTTGGTAGAGACTATGGCTACACCTTC.